Sequencing of this TCR beta chain was carried out in a study of T cell changes during pregnancy in multiple sclerosis. Clones were sequenced by immunoSEQ multiplex PCR, and TCRdb holds only the in-frame ones, with some missing. Here the sample spans about 68,000 clones, approximately 90% being singletons. The clonotype originates from a female donor with multiple sclerosis, enrolled in a pregnancy study. Specimen: peripheral blood, collected in the third trimester of pregnancy.

CDR3 residues: CASSLGGPADEQFF. CDR3 nucleotide sequence: TGCGCCAGCAGCTTGGGGGGGCCGGCGGATGAGCAGTTCTTC. The gene calls are TRBV5-1 and TRBJ2-1, with D possibly TRBD1 on 6 matching bases. Per germline, CDR1 SGHRS and CDR2 YFSETQ. The CDR3 length is 14 residues. The V and J ends lost 0 bases and 8 bases respectively, with 12 bases between them.